What follows are 8 T cell receptor beta chains derived from one specimen sequenced in a study of regulatory T cells in long-lasting Graves disease. TCR beta libraries were built with iRepertoire HTBI primers and Arm-PCR of CDR3 regions. MiXCR was run by TCRdb on the multiplex PCR reads, yielding one entry per CDR3 protein. The repertoire holds around 250,000 distinct CDR3 sequences, with 20% to 25% as singletons. Regarding time point: newly diagnosed GD, antithyroid drugs for less than 3 months. Construction of the TCR library relied on RNA isolated from PBMCs. Sequencing used peripheral blood mononuclear cells (PBMCs), obtained at new diagnosis, from a patient treated with antithyroid drugs. These receptors all stem from a female donor with Graves disease.

This clonotype came up many times. This sequence joins TRBV6-5 and TRBJ1-2; D unclear. Trimming removed 2 bases at V and 5 bases at J, with 6 bases between. This CDR3 has 12 amino acids. Germline lookup yields CDR1 MNHEY and CDR2 SVGAGI. CDR3 DNA sequence: TGTGCCAGCAGTTACCCACCTTATGGCTACACCTTC. As protein: CASSYPPYGYTF.

In this sample, this clonotype turned up many times. The chain links TRBV12-5 to TRBJ1-1; no clear D gene. Trimming stripped 7 bases from V and 8 bases from J, with 14 bases between. CDR1 is LGHNT, CDR2 FRNRAP, per germline. This CDR3 region has 12 residues. CDR3 sequence: CASAQILDEAFF. In DNA, the CDR3 is TGTGCTAGTGCCCAGATCCTGGACGAAGCTTTCTTT.

This clonotype occurred many times. The rearrangement uses TRBV12-3 or TRBV12-4 and TRBJ2-1; D gene unclear. Trimming left V 3 bases short and J 0 bases short, with 9 bases between. CDR3 length: 15 residues. For the CDR3, the DNA is TGTGCCAGCAGTTTTAGCATGAGCTCCTACAATGAGCAGTTCTTC. Translating gives CASSFSMSSYNEQFF.

V gene TRBV20-1 combines with J gene TRBJ1-3; no definite D call. The germline V gene encodes CDR1 DFQATT and CDR2 SNEGSKA (reference sequence). The CDR3 loop spans 14 amino acids. V lost 6 bases and J lost 0, with 12 bases in between. The CDR3 DNA is TGCAGTGCGGATCGCTCGGGCTCTGGAAACACCATATATTTT. Encoded protein: CSADRSGSGNTIYF.

The CDR3 coding sequence is TGCAGCGCCAGGACTAGCGGGGATTATACAGATACGCAGTATTTT. Its translation is CSARTSGDYTDTQYF. The V call is TRBV29-1, the J call TRBJ2-3; 12 nucleotides agree with TRBD2. Per germline, CDR1 SQVTM and CDR2 ANQGSEA. Trimming cost V 7 bases and J 3 bases; bases outside gene matches: 8. The CDR3 spans 15 residues.

The rearrangement joins TRBV30 to TRBJ1-2; no clear D gene. Germline-derived CDR1 and CDR2 are GTSNPN and SVGIG (reference sequence). CDR3 length equals 11 residues. With 6 bases removed from V and 8 bases from J, the gap between germline ends came to 13 bases. In DNA form, the CDR3 reads TGTGCCTGTCGCATGGGTCGGGGCTACACCTTC. Protein product: CACRMGRGYTF.

This clonotype was detected many times. This chain connects TRBV28 to TRBJ2-2, with 9 bases fitting TRBD1. The germline CDR1 and CDR2 sequences are MDHEN and SYDVKM. The length of the CDR3 is 17 residues. With 4 bases clipped from V and 5 bases from J, the junction kept 11 bases outside the gene matches. The CDR3 coding sequence is TGTGCCAGCAGTTCCCTCGGGGACAGGGCCCGGACCGGGGAGCTGTTTTTT. Translating it yields CASSSLGDRARTGELFF.

This clonotype was seen many times. The chain couples TRBV20-1 to TRBJ1-1, with D perhaps TRBD1 (6 bases). CDR1 is DFQATT and CDR2 is SNEGSKA in the germline V gene (reference sequence). This CDR3 spans 13 amino acids. Trimming cost V 4 bases and J 0 bases, with 9 bases left between them. The CDR3 DNA follows: TGCAGTGCTATCAGGGGAATGAACACTGAAGCTTTCTTT. It yields the protein CSAIRGMNTEAFF.